This T cell receptor beta chain came from a study of T cell repertoires in cytomegalovirus infection (dated by TCRdb to the late 2010s). Broadly, across the study: Peptide stimulations targeted recently identified HLA-C-restricted CMV epitopes, whose presentation resists viral immunomodulation, together with well-studied HLA-B-restricted epitopes. Donor HLA type was relevant to the analysis, as public TCR beta signatures indicated carriage of CMV infection together with the matching HLA type. Results the study describes overall, beyond this receptor: Cumulative frequency of public TCR beta family members discriminated carriers of CMV infection plus the relevant HLA type in this cohort and an independent approximately 400-donor cohort. The ex vivo response was dominated by HLA-C-restricted CMV-specific TCR beta clonotypes, and the single most frequent clonotype in two of eight donors was supplied by these HLA-C-restricted clonotypes.

A note on this clonotype: The target of this receptor is not known. The sample holds no much larger clone one base away, and base qualities are not on file.

The sample's treatment or condition label, decoded: in vitro stimulation with specific CMV peptide epitopes to enrich CMV-specific T cells. Per the germline V gene (reference sequence), MNHEY is the CDR1 and SMNVEV is the CDR2. The V end gives up 2 bases and the J end 5 bases, leaving 5 bases in the junction not matched to a gene. The CDR3 sequence holds 15 residues, the cysteine and phenylalanine included. Kept here is only the CDR3 DNA, which spans 45 bases and is read in frame from base 1. Sequencing used an Illumina HiSeq 1500. TCRdb trimmed public reads at Q25 via fastp, called clones via MiXCR and kept in-frame beta chains. When rows share a CDR3 protein, they turn into one entry using the most common DNA and genes. This sample is represented by some 800,000 distinct CDR3 sequences; 25% to 35% of them were singletons. The ten largest clones capture less than 15% of the sample.

The chain couples TRBV27 to TRBJ2-5, and TRBD1 matches 10 of the central bases. The sample here was cultured CD8+ T cells from PBMCs, taken from culture after CMV antigen stimulation. This TCR was recovered from a human donor in good health (CMV status not recorded). Some clones in this sample may be carry-over from other donors' samples. This receptor carries the CDR3 CASSLGTGVVETQYF. Read as DNA, the sequence is TGTGCCAGCAGTTTAGGGACAGGGGTAGTGGAGACCCAGTACTTC.